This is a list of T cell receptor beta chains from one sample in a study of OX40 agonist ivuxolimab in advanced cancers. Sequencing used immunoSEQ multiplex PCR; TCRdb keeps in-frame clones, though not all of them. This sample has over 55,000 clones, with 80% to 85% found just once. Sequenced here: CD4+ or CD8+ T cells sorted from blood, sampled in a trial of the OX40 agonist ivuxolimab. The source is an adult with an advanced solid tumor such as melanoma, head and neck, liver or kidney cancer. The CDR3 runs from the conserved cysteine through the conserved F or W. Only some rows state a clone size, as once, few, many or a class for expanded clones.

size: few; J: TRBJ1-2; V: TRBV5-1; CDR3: CASRPGGTAYGYTF
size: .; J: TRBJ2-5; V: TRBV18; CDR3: CASSPPRGGGVETQYF
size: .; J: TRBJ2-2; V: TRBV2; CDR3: CASSESSGRGDGELFF
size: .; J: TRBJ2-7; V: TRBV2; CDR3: CASSQGLAGGIYEQYF
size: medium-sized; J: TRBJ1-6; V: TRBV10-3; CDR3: CAISESTTGTSPLHF
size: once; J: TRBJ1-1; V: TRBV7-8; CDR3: CASSLGAGDPAFF
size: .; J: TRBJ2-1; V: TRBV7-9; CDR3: CASSNRDRANEQFF
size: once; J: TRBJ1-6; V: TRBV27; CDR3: CASSLTGLTYNSPLHF
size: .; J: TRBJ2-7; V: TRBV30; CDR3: CAWRPGAPYEQYF
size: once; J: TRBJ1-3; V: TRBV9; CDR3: CASSVDGSGNTIYF
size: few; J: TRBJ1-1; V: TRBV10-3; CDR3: CAISKGRGRETEAFF
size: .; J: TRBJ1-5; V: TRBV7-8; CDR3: CASSFGQGTGRDQPQHF
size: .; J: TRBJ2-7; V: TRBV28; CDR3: CASTLGGGFSRSGQYF
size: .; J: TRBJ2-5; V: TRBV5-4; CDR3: CASSLGREGTQYF
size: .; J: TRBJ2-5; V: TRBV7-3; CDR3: CASSYERGETQYF
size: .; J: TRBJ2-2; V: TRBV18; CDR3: CASSLPSGQRELFF
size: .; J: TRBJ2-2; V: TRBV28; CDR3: CASSLPVGGTGELFF